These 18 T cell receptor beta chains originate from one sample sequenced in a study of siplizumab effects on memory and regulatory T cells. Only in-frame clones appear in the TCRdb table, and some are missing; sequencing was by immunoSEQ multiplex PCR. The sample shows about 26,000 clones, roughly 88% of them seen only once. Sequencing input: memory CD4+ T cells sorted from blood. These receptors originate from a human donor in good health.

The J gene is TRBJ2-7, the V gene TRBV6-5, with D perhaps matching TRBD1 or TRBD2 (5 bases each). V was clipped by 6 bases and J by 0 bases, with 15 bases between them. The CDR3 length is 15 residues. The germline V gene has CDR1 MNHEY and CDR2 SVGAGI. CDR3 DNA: TGTGCCAGCAGCCAGGGACCCCTGAGCTCCTACGAGCAGTACTTC. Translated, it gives CASSQGPLSSYEQYF.

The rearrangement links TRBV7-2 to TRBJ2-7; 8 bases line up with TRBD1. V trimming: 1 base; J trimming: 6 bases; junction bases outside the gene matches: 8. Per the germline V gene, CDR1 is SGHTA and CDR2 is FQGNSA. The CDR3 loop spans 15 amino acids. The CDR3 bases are TGTGCCAGCAGCTTAGTACCCCAGGGGGCGGGCGAGCAGTACTTC. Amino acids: CASSLVPQGAGEQYF.

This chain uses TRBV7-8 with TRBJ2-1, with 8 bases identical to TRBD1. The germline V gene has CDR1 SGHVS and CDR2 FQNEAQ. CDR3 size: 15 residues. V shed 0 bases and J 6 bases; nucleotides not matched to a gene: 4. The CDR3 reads CASSLAGQGGNEQFF. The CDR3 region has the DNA TGTGCCAGCAGCTTAGCAGGACAGGGAGGCAATGAGCAGTTCTTC.

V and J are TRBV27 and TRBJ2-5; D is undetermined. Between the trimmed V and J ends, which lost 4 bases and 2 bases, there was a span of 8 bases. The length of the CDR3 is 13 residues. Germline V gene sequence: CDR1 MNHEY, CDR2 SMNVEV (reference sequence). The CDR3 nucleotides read TGTGCCAGCAGTTCTAACCCTCAAGAGACCCAGTACTTC. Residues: CASSSNPQETQYF.

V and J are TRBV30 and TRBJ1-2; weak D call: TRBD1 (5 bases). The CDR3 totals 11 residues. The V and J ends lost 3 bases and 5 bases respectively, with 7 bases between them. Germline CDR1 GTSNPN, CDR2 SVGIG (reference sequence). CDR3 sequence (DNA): TGTGCCTGGAGCGGGGCGTATGGCTACACCTTC. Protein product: CAWSGAYGYTF. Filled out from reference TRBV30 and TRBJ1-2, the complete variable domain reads SQTIHQWPATLVQPVGSPLSLECTVEGTSNPNLYWYRQAAGRGLQLLFYSVGIGQISSEVPQNLSASRPQDRQFILSSKKLLLSDSGFYLCAWSGAYGYTFGSGTRLTVV.

CDR3 residues: CASAPRTVPGELFF. In DNA form, the CDR3 reads TGCGCCAGCGCTCCACGGACTGTCCCCGGGGAGCTGTTTTTT. The rearrangement links TRBV5-1 to TRBJ2-2, with D tentatively TRBD2 (5 bases). CDR1 and CDR2 from the germline V gene are SGHRS and YFSETQ. The V end lost 7 bases, the J end lost 6 bases, and 16 bases lay between the germline ends. The CDR3 has 14 amino acids.

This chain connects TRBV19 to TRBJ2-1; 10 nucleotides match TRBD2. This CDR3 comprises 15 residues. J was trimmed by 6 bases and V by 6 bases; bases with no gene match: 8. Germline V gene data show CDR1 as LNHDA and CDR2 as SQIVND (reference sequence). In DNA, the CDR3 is TGTGCCAGTAGACTAGCGGGGCCCATAGCCAATGAGCAGTTCTTC. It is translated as CASRLAGPIANEQFF.

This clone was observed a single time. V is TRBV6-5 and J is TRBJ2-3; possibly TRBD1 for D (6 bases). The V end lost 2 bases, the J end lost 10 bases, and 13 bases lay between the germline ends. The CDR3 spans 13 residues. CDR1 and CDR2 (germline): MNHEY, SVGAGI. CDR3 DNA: TGTGCCAGCAGTTACACCTGGGGACATCCGCAGTATTTT. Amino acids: CASSYTWGHPQYF.

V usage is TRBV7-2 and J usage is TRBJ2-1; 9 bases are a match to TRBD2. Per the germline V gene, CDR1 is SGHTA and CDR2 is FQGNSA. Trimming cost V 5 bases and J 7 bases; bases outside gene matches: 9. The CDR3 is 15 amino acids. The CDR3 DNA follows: TGTGCCAGCAGCCTGAGAGCGGGAGGAGGTAATGAGCAGTTCTTC. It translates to CASSLRAGGGNEQFF.

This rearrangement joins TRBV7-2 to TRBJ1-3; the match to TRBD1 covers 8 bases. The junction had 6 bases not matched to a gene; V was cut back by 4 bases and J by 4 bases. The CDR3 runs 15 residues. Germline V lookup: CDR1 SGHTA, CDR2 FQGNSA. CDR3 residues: CASSSSGGAGNTIYF. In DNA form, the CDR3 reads TGTGCCAGCAGCTCATCAGGGGGCGCGGGAAACACCATATATTTT.

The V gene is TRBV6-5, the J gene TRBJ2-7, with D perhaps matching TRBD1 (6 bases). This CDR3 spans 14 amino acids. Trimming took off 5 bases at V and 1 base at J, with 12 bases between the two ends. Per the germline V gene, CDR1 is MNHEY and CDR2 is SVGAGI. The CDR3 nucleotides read TGTGCCAGCAGTCCTAGGACAGAATCCTACGAGCAGTACTTC. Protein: CASSPRTESYEQYF.

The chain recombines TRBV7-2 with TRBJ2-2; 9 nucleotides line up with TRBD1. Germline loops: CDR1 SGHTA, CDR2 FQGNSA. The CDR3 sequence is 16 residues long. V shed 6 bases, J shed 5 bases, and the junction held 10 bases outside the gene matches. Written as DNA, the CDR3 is TGTGCCAGCAGTTACAACAGGGGGCGAGGGACCGGGGAGCTGTTTTTT. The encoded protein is CASSYNRGRGTGELFF.

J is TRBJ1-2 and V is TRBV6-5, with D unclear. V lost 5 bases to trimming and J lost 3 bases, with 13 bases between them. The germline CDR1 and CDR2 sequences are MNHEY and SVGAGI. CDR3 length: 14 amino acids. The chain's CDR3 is CASSEGLFHYGYTF. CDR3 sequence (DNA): TGTGCCAGCAGTGAAGGGCTCTTCCACTATGGCTACACCTTC.

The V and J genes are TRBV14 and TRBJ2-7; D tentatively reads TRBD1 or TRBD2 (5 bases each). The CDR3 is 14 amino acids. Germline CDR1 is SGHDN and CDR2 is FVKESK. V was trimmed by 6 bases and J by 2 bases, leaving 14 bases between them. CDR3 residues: CASRSGTVTYEQYF. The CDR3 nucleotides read TGTGCCAGCAGGTCCGGGACGGTTACCTACGAGCAGTACTTC.

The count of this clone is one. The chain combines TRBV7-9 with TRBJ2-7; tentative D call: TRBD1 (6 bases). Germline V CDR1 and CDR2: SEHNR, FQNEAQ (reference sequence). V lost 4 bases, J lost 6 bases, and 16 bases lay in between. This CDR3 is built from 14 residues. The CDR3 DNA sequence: TGTGCCAGCAGCTCGGTAACAGGGTTCAGCGAGCAGTACTTC. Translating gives CASSSVTGFSEQYF.

CDR3 sequence (DNA): TGTGCCAGCAGTTATGGGACAGGGGGCTCAGAGACCCAGTACTTC. Amino acid sequence: CASSYGTGGSETQYF. This sequence joins TRBV6-5 and TRBJ2-5; 12 nucleotides match TRBD1. CDR3 length equals 15 residues. The germline gives CDR1 MNHEY, CDR2 SVGAGI. V lost 3 bases, J lost 4 bases, and 3 bases stayed unmatched.

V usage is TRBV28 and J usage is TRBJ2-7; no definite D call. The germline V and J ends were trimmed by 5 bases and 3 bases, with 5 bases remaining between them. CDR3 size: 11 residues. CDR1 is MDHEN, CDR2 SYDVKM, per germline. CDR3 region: CASSDNYEQYF. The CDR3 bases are TGTGCCAGCAGTGACAACTACGAGCAGTACTTC.

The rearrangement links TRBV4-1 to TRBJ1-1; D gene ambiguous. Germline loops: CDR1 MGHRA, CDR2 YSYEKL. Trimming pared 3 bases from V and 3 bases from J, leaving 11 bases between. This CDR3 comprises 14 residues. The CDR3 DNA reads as TGCGCCAGCAGCCACCTCCGGGGTTACACTGAAGCTTTCTTT. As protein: CASSHLRGYTEAFF.